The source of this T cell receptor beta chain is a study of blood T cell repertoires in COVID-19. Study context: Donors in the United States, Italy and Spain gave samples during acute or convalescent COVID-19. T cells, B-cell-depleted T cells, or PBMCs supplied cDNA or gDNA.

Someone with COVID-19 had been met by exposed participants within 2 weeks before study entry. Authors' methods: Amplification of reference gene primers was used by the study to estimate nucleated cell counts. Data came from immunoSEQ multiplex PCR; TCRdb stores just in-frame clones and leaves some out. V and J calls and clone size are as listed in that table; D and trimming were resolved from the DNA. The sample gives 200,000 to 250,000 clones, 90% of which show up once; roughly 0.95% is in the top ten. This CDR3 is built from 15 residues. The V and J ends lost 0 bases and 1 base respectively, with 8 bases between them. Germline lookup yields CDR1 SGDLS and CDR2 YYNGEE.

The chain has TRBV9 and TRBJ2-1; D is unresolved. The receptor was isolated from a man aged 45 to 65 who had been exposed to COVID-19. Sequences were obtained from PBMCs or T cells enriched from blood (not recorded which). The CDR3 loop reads CASSVDLGSYNEQFF. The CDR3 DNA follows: TGTGCCAGCAGCGTAGACCTAGGTTCCTACAATGAGCAGTTCTTC.